This passage covers 16 T cell receptor beta chains from one sample sequenced in a study of blood T cell repertoires in COVID-19. Data came from immunoSEQ multiplex PCR; TCRdb stores just in-frame clones and leaves some out. The table records around 60,000 clones, approximately 86% of them present only once. Sequenced input: peripheral blood. These TCRs come from a man in his forties or fifties with active COVID-19.

This clone has a single count. This chain links TRBV6-2 or TRBV6-3 with TRBJ1-1; D is ambiguous. V was pared by 2 bases and J by 7 bases, with 8 bases between. CDR3 length: 12 amino acids. The germline V gene encodes CDR1 MNHEY and CDR2 SVGEGT. The CDR3 loop is CASSYGGFEAFF. The CDR3 DNA sequence: TGTGCCAGCAGTTACGGAGGCTTTGAAGCTTTCTTT.

The chain is built from TRBV19 and TRBJ1-2; D is uncertain. V was shortened by 2 bases and J by 4 bases, with 11 bases between the two germline ends. This CDR3 is built from 14 residues. Germline V lookup: CDR1 LNHDA, CDR2 SQIVND (reference sequence). In nucleotides, the CDR3 is TGTGCCAGTAGTATACCGGGGTCGGTCTATGGCTACACCTTC. Residues: CASSIPGSVYGYTF.

This sequence joins TRBV5-1 and TRBJ2-3; 9 nucleotides align to TRBD1. Germline values: CDR1 SGHRS, CDR2 YFSETQ. V trimming: 4 bases; J trimming: 6 bases; junction bases outside the gene matches: 12. The CDR3 has 16 residues. The CDR3 coding sequence is TGCGCCAGCAGCAGCCGACAGGGGGGTTCAGGGGATACGCAGTATTTT. It is translated as CASSSRQGGSGDTQYF. The complete variable domain, with remaining parts taken from reference TRBV5-1 and TRBJ2-3, reads KAGVTQTPRYLIKTRGQQVTLSCSPISGHRSVSWYQQTPGQGLQFLFEYFSETQRNKGNFPGRFSGRQFSNSRSEMNVSTLELGDSALYLCASSSRQGGSGDTQYFGPGTRLTVL.

This chain connects TRBV6-1 to TRBJ1-5; D unclear. Trimming shortened V by 0 bases and J by 7 bases, and 13 bases separated the two germline ends. The V gene's germline CDR1 is MNHNS and CDR2 SASEGT. CDR3 length equals 15 residues. The chain's CDR3 is CASSEATGSWQPQHF. The DNA for the CDR3 is TGTGCCAGCAGTGAAGCTACGGGTTCGTGGCAGCCCCAGCATTTT.

The chain combines TRBV20-1 with TRBJ2-2; possibly TRBD2 for D (7 bases). The V end was cut by 3 bases, the J end by 4 bases, with 15 bases between. This CDR3 has 15 amino acids. Looked up from germline, CDR1 is DFQATT and CDR2 is SNEGSKA (reference sequence). This chain's CDR3 is CSASYRGASTGELFF. The DNA of the CDR3 is TGCAGTGCTAGTTACCGGGGGGCCAGCACCGGGGAGCTGTTTTTT.

The chain recombines TRBV7-9 with TRBJ1-4, with a possible D match to TRBD1 (5 bases). Per the germline V gene, CDR1 is SEHNR and CDR2 is FQNEAQ (reference sequence). The CDR3 consists of 15 residues. With 4 bases removed from V and 7 bases from J, the gap between germline ends came to 16 bases. CDR3 sequence: CASSSGSREGEKLFF. The CDR3 DNA sequence: TGTGCCAGCAGCTCTGGGAGCAGGGAGGGTGAAAAACTGTTTTTT.

V gene TRBV28 combines with J gene TRBJ2-5, with TRBD1 matching 8 bases. V shed 3 bases and J 5 bases; nucleotides not matched to a gene: 5. Germline V gene data show CDR1 as MDHEN and CDR2 as SYDVKM. The CDR3 has 14 residues. The CDR3 DNA reads TGTGCCAGCAGTTTTCAGGGGGCCCGGGAGACCCAGTACTTC. Protein sequence: CASSFQGARETQYF.

This chain links TRBV3-1 (or the pseudogene TRBV3-2) with TRBJ1-3; D not resolved. The germline CDR1 and CDR2 sequences are LGHDT and YNNKEL (reference sequence). Trimming removed 3 bases at V and 0 bases at J, with 18 bases between. This CDR3 is built from 18 residues. CDR3 coding DNA: TGTGCCAGCAGCCAGGGCAGGCTTAAATCCAACTCTGGAAACACCATATATTTT. Its protein product is CASSQGRLKSNSGNTIYF.

The chain couples TRBV2 to TRBJ1-2; 8 bases line up with TRBD1. The CDR3 loop spans 14 amino acids. Germline V lookup: CDR1 SNHLY, CDR2 FYNNEI. J gave up 7 bases and V 6 bases, and 10 bases lay outside the gene matches. The CDR3 bases are TGTGCCAGCAGACCGGACAGGGACTATCTTGGCTACACCTTC. Translated: CASRPDRDYLGYTF.

The rearrangement uses TRBV9 and TRBJ2-7; TRBD1 aligns across 8 bases. The CDR3 loop spans 14 amino acids. Germline V lookup: CDR1 SGDLS, CDR2 YYNGEE. Trimming removed 0 bases from V and 6 bases from J; junction bases left unmatched: 5. The CDR3 loop reads CASSVGQGAGEQYF. Written as DNA, the CDR3 is TGTGCCAGCAGCGTAGGCCAGGGGGCGGGCGAGCAGTACTTC.

This clone was detected only once. V usage is TRBV7-2 and J usage is TRBJ2-2; D is perhaps TRBD1 (5 bases). The V and J ends lost 5 bases and 7 bases respectively, with 17 bases between them. The length of the CDR3 is 15 residues. From germline, CDR1 is SGHTA and CDR2 FQGNSA. The CDR3 DNA follows: TGTGCCAGCAGCCCGCTGGGGCCTTCTGACGGGGAGCTGTTTTTT. Its translation: CASSPLGPSDGELFF.

In this sample, this clone turned up a few times. The chain links TRBV9 to TRBJ2-2; D remains unclear. The germline V gene has CDR1 SGDLS and CDR2 YYNGEE. This CDR3 region has 12 residues. Trimming stripped 3 bases from V and 8 bases from J, with 8 bases between. CDR3 amino acids: CASSDTPGELFF. For the CDR3, the DNA is TGTGCCAGCAGCGATACTCCGGGGGAGCTGTTTTTT. Full variable domain (outside the CDR3, taken from reference TRBV9 and TRBJ2-2): DSGVTQTPKHLITATGQRVTLRCSPRSGDLSVYWYQQSLDQGLQFLIQYYNGEERAKGNILERFSAQQFPDLHSELNLSSLELGDSALYFCASSDTPGELFFGEGSRLTVL.

The chain links TRBV6-5 to TRBJ1-2; D might be TRBD1 (6 bases). This CDR3 comprises 14 residues. Deletions cut 6 bases from V and 6 bases from J, with 17 bases between. In germline, CDR1 is MNHEY, CDR2 SVGAGI. Here the CDR3 DNA reads TGTGCCAGCAGGAAAGATTTGGGGGACAATGGCTACACCTTC. Protein product: CASRKDLGDNGYTF.

This rearrangement joins TRBV6-5 to TRBJ1-2, with TRBD1 identical over 7 bases. Germline-derived CDR1 and CDR2 are MNHEY and SVGAGI. The CDR3 consists of 12 residues. V was clipped by 5 bases and J by 6 bases; unmatched bases: 3. CDR3 region: CASSLQGNGYTF. In nucleotides, the CDR3 is TGTGCCAGCAGTCTACAGGGGAATGGCTACACCTTC.

The CDR3 sequence: CASSQPGYNEQFF. The CDR3 coding sequence is TGTGCCAGCAGCCAGCCGGGATACAATGAGCAGTTCTTC. This chain joins TRBV14 and TRBJ2-1; maybe TRBD2 (5 bases). This CDR3 is 13 amino acids long. V lost 3 bases and J 4 bases, leaving 7 bases between the germline ends. Germline loops: CDR1 SGHDN, CDR2 FVKESK.

This chain connects TRBV7-2 to TRBJ2-7; 8 nucleotides agree with TRBD2. From germline, CDR1 is SGHTA and CDR2 FQGNSA. CDR3 length: 15 residues. J gave up 2 bases and V 1 base, and 4 bases lay outside the gene matches. The CDR3, as DNA: TGTGCCAGCAGCTTAGTTGCGGGGGGCCCCTACGAGCAGTACTTC. It codes for CASSLVAGGPYEQYF.